These 29 T cell receptor beta chains were all obtained from the same sample, sequenced in a study of shared clonotypes between healthy human individuals. Repertoires were generated with immunoSEQ multiplex PCR, while TCRdb's copy carries only in-frame clones and drops some. The data show some 630,000 clones, roughly 78% seen once. The sample was memory CD4+ T cells sorted from blood. The subset was: CD45RA-negative fraction. These receptors came from a woman in her 30s in good health.

The V and J genes are TRBV6-1 and TRBJ1-5; possibly TRBD1 for D (5 bases). The germline gives CDR1 MNHNS, CDR2 SASEGT. Trimming left V 6 bases short and J 1 base short, with 13 bases between. CDR3 length: 15 amino acids. The CDR3: CASSPLWGSNQPQHF. For the CDR3, the DNA is TGTGCCAGCAGCCCCCTCTGGGGGAGCAATCAGCCCCAGCATTTT.

J is TRBJ2-5 and V is TRBV29-1; 9 nucleotides agree with TRBD1. From germline, CDR1 is SQVTM and CDR2 ANQGSEA. After removal of 7 bases from V and 4 bases from J, the junction contained 13 bases not matched to a gene. The CDR3 has 15 amino acids. This chain's CDR3 is CSGREQGALRETQYF. Written as DNA, the CDR3 is TGCAGCGGGCGGGAACAGGGGGCTCTCCGAGAGACCCAGTACTTC.

The chain carries TRBV5-4 and TRBJ2-7, with 9 bases lining up with TRBD1. The V gene end was trimmed by 0 bases and the J gene end by 4 bases; junction bases not matched to a gene: 8. Germline V gives CDR1 SGHNT, CDR2 YYREEE (reference sequence). CDR3 length equals 16 residues. CDR3: CASSLALDRGRYEQYF. CDR3 sequence (DNA): TGTGCCAGCAGCTTGGCCTTGGACAGGGGCAGGTACGAGCAGTACTTC.

V usage is TRBV7-3 and J usage is TRBJ2-2, with 7 bases aligning to TRBD2. Germline CDR1 SGHTA, CDR2 FQGTGA. The CDR3 length is 16 residues. V shed 3 bases, J shed 2 bases, and the junction held 6 bases outside the gene matches. The CDR3 is CASSLGLAENTGELFF. Here the CDR3 DNA reads TGTGCCAGCAGCTTGGGGCTAGCGGAAAACACCGGGGAGCTGTTTTTT.

The chain uses TRBV16 and TRBJ2-5, with D possibly TRBD2 on 5 matching bases. The CDR3 has 14 residues. Trimming cost V 0 bases and J 5 bases, with 10 bases left between them. Germline-derived CDR1 and CDR2 are KGHSY and FQNENV. The CDR3 region has the DNA TGTGCCAGCAGCCAATCTTCCGGGGTGGAGACCCAGTACTTC. This encodes CASSQSSGVETQYF.

CDR3 sequence (DNA): TGTGCCAGCAGCCCAGGAAGCACAGATACGCAGTATTTT. It is translated as CASSPGSTDTQYF. The rearrangement uses TRBV7-9 and TRBJ2-3, with D uncertain. The germline V gene encodes CDR1 SEHNR and CDR2 FQNEAQ (reference sequence). This CDR3 spans 13 amino acids. V was shortened by 5 bases and J by 0 bases, with 6 bases between the two germline ends.

V usage is TRBV7-9 and J usage is TRBJ2-1; D ambiguous. The CDR3 sequence is 14 residues long. Trimming took off 1 base at V and 2 bases at J, with 6 bases between the two ends. Germline values: CDR1 SEHNR, CDR2 FQNEAQ (reference sequence). This CDR3 is CASSLGSAYNEQFF. DNA for the CDR3: TGTGCCAGCAGCTTAGGCTCCGCCTACAATGAGCAGTTCTTC.

The chain links TRBV6-1 to TRBJ2-5; the D gene is possibly TRBD2 (5 bases). The CDR3 contains 16 residues. From germline, CDR1 is MNHNS and CDR2 SASEGT. Deletions cut 3 bases from V and 4 bases from J, with 18 bases between. CDR3 coding DNA: TGTGCCAGCAGTGATGGCCTTAAGCCTGGACTAGAGACCCAGTACTTC. Translation: CASSDGLKPGLETQYF.

The gene calls are TRBV10-1 and TRBJ2-1; the D is unclear. This CDR3 is built from 13 residues. Germline CDR1 reads WNHNN; CDR2 reads SYGVQD (reference sequence). The V end lost 0 bases, the J end lost 7 bases, and 7 bases lay between the germline ends. CDR3 in amino acids: CASSESGRNEQFF. In DNA, the CDR3 is TGCGCCAGCAGTGAGTCGGGCAGGAATGAGCAGTTCTTC.

A few counts support this clone. The genes are TRBV29-1 and TRBJ2-5, with D perhaps assigned TRBD1 or TRBD2 (5 bases each). The V gene's germline CDR1 is SQVTM and CDR2 ANQGSEA. V was trimmed by 3 bases and J by 1 base, leaving 9 bases between them. This CDR3 is 13 amino acids long. The CDR3 sequence: CSVDFGAQETQYF. CDR3 sequence (DNA): TGCAGCGTTGACTTCGGGGCCCAAGAGACCCAGTACTTC.

The gene calls are TRBV5-1 and TRBJ1-1, with a possible D match to TRBD1 (5 bases). V lost 0 bases and J 5 bases, leaving 8 bases between the germline ends. CDR3 length: 13 amino acids. Germline V lookup: CDR1 SGHRS, CDR2 YFSETQ. The CDR3 DNA sequence: TGCGCCAGCAGCTTGGAAAGGGGAACTGAAGCTTTCTTT. The encoded protein is CASSLERGTEAFF. The full variable domain, with the rest looked up from reference TRBV5-1 and TRBJ1-1, is KAGVTQTPRYLIKTRGQQVTLSCSPISGHRSVSWYQQTPGQGLQFLFEYFSETQRNKGNFPGRFSGRQFSNSRSEMNVSTLELGDSALYLCASSLERGTEAFFGQGTRLTVV.

This sequence joins TRBV30 and TRBJ1-5; D unclear. This CDR3 has 12 residues. Germline-derived CDR1 and CDR2 are GTSNPN and SVGIG (reference sequence). V lost 5 bases and J 10 bases, leaving 15 bases between the germline ends. The CDR3 sequence: CAWGVLGRPQHF. CDR3 sequence (DNA): TGTGCCTGGGGAGTGTTGGGGAGACCCCAGCATTTT.

This clone was detected a few times. The chain employs TRBV10-3 and TRBJ1-4, with D perhaps matching TRBD1 (5 bases). Germline V gene lookup returns CDR1 ENHRY and CDR2 SYGVKD. The CDR3 runs 13 residues. Trimming left V 8 bases short and J 5 bases short, with 12 bases between. The CDR3 coding sequence is TGTGCCATCGGGGCCGGGAGGAATGAAAAACTGTTTTTT. Its protein product is CAIGAGRNEKLFF.

The V call is TRBV5-4, the J call TRBJ2-5; no reliable D call. The CDR3 covers 13 residues. Trimming cost V 2 bases and J 4 bases, with 9 bases left between them. Germline V gene lookup returns CDR1 SGHNT and CDR2 YYREEE (reference sequence). CDR3: CASSFYLGETQYF. DNA for the CDR3: TGTGCCAGCAGCTTTTACCTAGGAGAGACCCAGTACTTC.

The chain combines TRBV19 with TRBJ2-4; TRBD2 might be the D (5 bases). Trimming left V 3 bases short and J 7 bases short, with 13 bases between. The CDR3 spans 14 residues. Germline CDR1 LNHDA, CDR2 SQIVND (reference sequence). This CDR3 is CASSIPGGENIQYF. The CDR3 coding sequence is TGTGCCAGTAGTATCCCGGGTGGGGAGAACATTCAGTACTTC. Full variable domain (remainder filled in from reference TRBV19 and TRBJ2-4): DGGITQSPKYLFRKEGQNVTLSCEQNLNHDAMYWYRQDPGQGLRLIYYSQIVNDFQKGDIAEGYSVSREKKESFPLTVTSAQKNPTAFYLCASSIPGGENIQYFGAGTRLSVL.

The chain is built from TRBV5-1 and TRBJ1-1, with D maybe TRBD1 (5 bases). Germline CDR1 and CDR2: SGHRS and YFSETQ. With 2 bases removed from V and 5 bases from J, the gap between germline ends came to 16 bases. The CDR3 is 15 amino acids. CDR3 amino acids: CASSLEGRGETEAFF. The DNA of the CDR3 is TGCGCCAGCAGCTTAGAGGGGCGGGGAGAAACTGAAGCTTTCTTT.

V is TRBV27 and J is TRBJ1-1; 7 positions agree with TRBD1. The CDR3 is made up of 15 amino acids. Germline-derived CDR1 and CDR2 are MNHEY and SMNVEV (reference sequence). The junction had 13 bases not matched to a gene; V was cut back by 7 bases and J by 5 bases. The CDR3 DNA is TGTGCCAGCACTTCAGGACCAGGGGGATATACTGAAGCTTTCTTT. Its translation: CASTSGPGGYTEAFF.

The rearrangement links TRBV18 to TRBJ2-7; a weak D match, TRBD1 (6 bases). The CDR3 runs to 16 residues. Germline loops: CDR1 KGHSH, CDR2 LQKENI. V lost 2 bases, J lost 3 bases, and 17 bases lay in between. CDR3 region: CASSPKRSQDSYEQYF. The CDR3 region has the DNA TGTGCCAGCTCACCAAAACGATCCCAGGACAGCTACGAGCAGTACTTC.

The V call is TRBV6-6, the J call TRBJ1-2; D is perhaps TRBD1 (5 bases). Germline CDR1 is MNHNY and CDR2 is SVGAGI (reference sequence). The CDR3 runs 13 residues. V lost 7 bases and J 8 bases, leaving 17 bases between the germline ends. CDR3 residues: CASTRLGGLGYTF. The DNA for the CDR3 is TGTGCCAGCACTCGACTGGGGGGGTTGGGCTACACCTTC.

The chain recombines TRBV11-2 with TRBJ1-1; D gene ambiguous. Germline V gene sequence: CDR1 SGHAT, CDR2 FQNNGV. This CDR3 spans 12 amino acids. V was clipped by 7 bases and J by 3 bases, with 9 bases between them. CDR3 loop: CASTSPHTEAFF. In DNA, the CDR3 is TGTGCCAGCACATCTCCCCACACTGAAGCTTTCTTT.

The V call is TRBV18, the J call TRBJ2-7, with 8 nucleotides matching TRBD1. V dropped 3 bases and J dropped 6; count of bases not matched to a gene: 4. Germline V gene lookup returns CDR1 KGHSH and CDR2 LQKENI. This CDR3 has 13 residues. CDR3 nucleotides: TGTGCCAGCTCACCGGACAGGGTGAGCGAGCAGTACTTC. Protein product: CASSPDRVSEQYF.

The chain recombines TRBV30 with TRBJ2-7, with 7 bases that match TRBD1. There are 14 residues in the CDR3. J gave up 3 bases and V 3 bases, and 8 bases lay outside the gene matches. Germline loops: CDR1 GTSNPN, CDR2 SVGIG (reference sequence). The CDR3 protein is CAWSLNRDSYEQYF. The CDR3 bases are TGTGCCTGGAGCCTGAACCGGGACAGCTACGAGCAGTACTTC.

The rearrangement joins TRBV6-1 to TRBJ2-7; D assignment may be TRBD1 or TRBD2 (5 bases each). Trimming removed 2 bases from V and 4 bases from J, with 15 bases in between. CDR1 is MNHNS and CDR2 is SASEGT in the germline V gene. There are 15 residues in the CDR3. CDR3 in amino acids: CASSERDGILYEQYF. CDR3 coding DNA: TGTGCCAGCAGTGAACGGGACGGCATTTTATACGAGCAGTACTTC.

The chain uses TRBV11-3 and TRBJ1-3, with TRBD1 as a possible D gene (6 bases). This CDR3 spans 16 amino acids. CDR1 is SGHNT, CDR2 YENEEA, per germline. Trimming took 6 bases from V and 4 from J, leaving 19 bases between them. CDR3 bases: TGTGCCAGCAGTCTCAACGGACAGATATCCGGAAACACCATATATTTT. Residues: CASSLNGQISGNTIYF. Full variable domain (remainder filled in from reference TRBV11-3 and TRBJ1-3): EAGVVQSPRYKIIEKKQPVAFWCNPISGHNTLYWYLQNLGQGPELLIRYENEEAVDDSQLPKDRFSAERLKGVDSTLKIQPAELGDSAVYLCASSLNGQISGNTIYFGEGSWLTVV.

The gene calls are TRBV7-2 and TRBJ2-3, with D possibly called TRBD1 or TRBD2 (5 bases each). Germline loops: CDR1 SGHTA, CDR2 FQGNSA. This CDR3 is built from 14 residues. V lost 5 bases and J 1 base, leaving 10 bases between the germline ends. The CDR3 protein is CASSRRDGTDTQYF. CDR3 DNA: TGTGCCAGCAGCCGCAGGGACGGCACAGATACGCAGTATTTT.

This clone was seen a handful of times. The chain has TRBV5-1 and TRBJ1-1, with a weak D call TRBD1 (5 bases). Trimming removed 7 bases from V and 1 base from J, with 14 bases in between. The CDR3 sequence is 14 residues long. CDR1 is SGHRS and CDR2 is YFSETQ in the germline V gene. The CDR3 region is CASAPGQQNTEAFF. The CDR3 coding sequence is TGCGCCAGCGCGCCAGGGCAGCAGAACACTGAAGCTTTCTTT.

A remark on this clone: One end of the junction is discordant with germline, which a read error may explain. The J gene is TRBJ2-1, the V gene TRBV7-7; tentative D call: TRBD2 (5 bases). The CDR3 totals 14 residues. Per the germline V gene, CDR1 is SSHAT and CDR2 is FNYEAQ (reference sequence). CDR3 DNA: TGTGCCAGCAGCCTAGCCCTCTTGGGGTCGGAGCAGTTCTTC. This translates into CASSLALLGSEQFF. Looking up the rest from reference TRBV7-7 and TRBJ2-1 gives the full variable domain: GAGVSQSPRYKVTKRGQDVTLRCDPISSHATLYWYQQALGQGPEFLTYFNYEAQPDKSGLPSDRFSAERPEGSISTLTIQRTEQRDSAMYRCASSLALLGSEQFFGPGTRLTVL.

The sample holds a few counts of this clone. The V gene is TRBV19, the J gene TRBJ2-1; D assignment may be TRBD1 or TRBD2 (5 bases each). The CDR3 length is 15 residues. Germline V gene lookup returns CDR1 LNHDA and CDR2 SQIVND (reference sequence). The V gene lost 5 bases and the J gene lost 0 bases, with 11 bases spanning the gap. The CDR3 loop is CASSSGRSSYNEQFF. The CDR3 nucleotides read TGTGCCAGTAGTTCGGGACGGAGCTCCTACAATGAGCAGTTCTTC.

The chain links TRBV9 to TRBJ2-7; no clear D gene. Looked up from germline, CDR1 is SGDLS and CDR2 is YYNGEE. V lost 4 bases, J lost 2 bases, and 13 bases lay in between. The CDR3 loop spans 14 amino acids. Here the CDR3 reads CASSPRGRTYEQYF. In nucleotides, the CDR3 is TGTGCCAGCAGCCCAAGAGGACGAACCTACGAGCAGTACTTC.